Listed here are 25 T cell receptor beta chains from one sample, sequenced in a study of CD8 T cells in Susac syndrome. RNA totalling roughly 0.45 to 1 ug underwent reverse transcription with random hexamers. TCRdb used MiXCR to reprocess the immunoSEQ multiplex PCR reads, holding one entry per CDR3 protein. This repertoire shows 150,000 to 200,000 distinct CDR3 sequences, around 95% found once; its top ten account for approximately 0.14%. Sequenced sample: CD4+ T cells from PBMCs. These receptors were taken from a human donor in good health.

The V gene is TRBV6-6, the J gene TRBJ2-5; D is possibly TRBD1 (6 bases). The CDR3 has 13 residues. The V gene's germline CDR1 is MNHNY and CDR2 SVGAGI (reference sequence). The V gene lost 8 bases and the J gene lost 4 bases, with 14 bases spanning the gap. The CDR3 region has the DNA TGTGCCAGCCGCCCCCCAGGGGTAGAGACCCAGTACTTC. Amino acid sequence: CASRPPGVETQYF.

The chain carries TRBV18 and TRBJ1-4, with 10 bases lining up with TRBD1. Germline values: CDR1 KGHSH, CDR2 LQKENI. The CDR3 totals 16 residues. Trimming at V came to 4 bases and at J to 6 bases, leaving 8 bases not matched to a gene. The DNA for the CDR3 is TGTGCCAGCTCACACCGGATCGGACAGGGGGATGAAAAACTGTTTTTT. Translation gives CASSHRIGQGDEKLFF.

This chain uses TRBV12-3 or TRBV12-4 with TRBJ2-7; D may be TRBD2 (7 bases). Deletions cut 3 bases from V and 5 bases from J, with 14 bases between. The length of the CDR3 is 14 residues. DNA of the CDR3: TGTGCCAGCAGTTTTGGTGGCGGGGGCGACGAGCAGTACTTC. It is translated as CASSFGGGGDEQYF.

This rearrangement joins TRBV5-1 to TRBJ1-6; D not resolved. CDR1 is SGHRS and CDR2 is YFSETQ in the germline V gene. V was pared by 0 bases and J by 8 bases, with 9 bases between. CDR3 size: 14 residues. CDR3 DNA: TGCGCCAGCAGCTTGGCCGACATCGATTCACCCCTCCACTTT. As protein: CASSLADIDSPLHF.

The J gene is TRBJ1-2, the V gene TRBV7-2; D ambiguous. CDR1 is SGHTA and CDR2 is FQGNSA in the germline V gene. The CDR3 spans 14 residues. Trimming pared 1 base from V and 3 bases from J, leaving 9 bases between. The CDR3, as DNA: TGTGCCAGCAGCTTAGTCGGGTGGGACTATGGCTACACCTTC. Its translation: CASSLVGWDYGYTF.

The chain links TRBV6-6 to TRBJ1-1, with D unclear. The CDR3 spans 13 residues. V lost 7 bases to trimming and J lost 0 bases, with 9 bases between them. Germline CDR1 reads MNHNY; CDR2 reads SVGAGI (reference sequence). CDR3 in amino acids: CASKQPLNTEAFF. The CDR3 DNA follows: TGTGCCAGCAAACAGCCTTTGAACACTGAAGCTTTCTTT.

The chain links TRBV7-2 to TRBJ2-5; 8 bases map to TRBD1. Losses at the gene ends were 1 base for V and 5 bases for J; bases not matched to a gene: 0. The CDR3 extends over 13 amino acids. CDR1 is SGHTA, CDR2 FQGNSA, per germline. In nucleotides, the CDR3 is TGTGCCAGCAGCTTAGGGACAGGGGAGACCCAGTACTTC. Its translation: CASSLGTGETQYF.

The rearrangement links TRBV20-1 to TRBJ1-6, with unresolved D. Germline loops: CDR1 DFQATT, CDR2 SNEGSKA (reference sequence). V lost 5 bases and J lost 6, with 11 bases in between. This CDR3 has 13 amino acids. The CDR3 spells CSAPDVANSPLHF. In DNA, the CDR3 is TGCAGTGCTCCGGACGTAGCTAATTCACCCCTCCACTTT.

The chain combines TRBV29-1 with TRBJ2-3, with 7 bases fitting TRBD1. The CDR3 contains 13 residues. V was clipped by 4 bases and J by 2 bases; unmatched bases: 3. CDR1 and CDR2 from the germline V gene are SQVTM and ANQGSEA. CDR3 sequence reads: CSVGDRDTDTQYF. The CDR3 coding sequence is TGCAGCGTTGGCGACAGGGACACAGATACGCAGTATTTT.

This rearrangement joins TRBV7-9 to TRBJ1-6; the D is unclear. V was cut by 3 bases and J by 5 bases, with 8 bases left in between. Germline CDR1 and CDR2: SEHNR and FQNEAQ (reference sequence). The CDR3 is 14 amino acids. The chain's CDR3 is CASSFRTDNSPLHF. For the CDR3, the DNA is TGTGCCAGCAGCTTCCGGACCGATAATTCACCCCTCCACTTT.

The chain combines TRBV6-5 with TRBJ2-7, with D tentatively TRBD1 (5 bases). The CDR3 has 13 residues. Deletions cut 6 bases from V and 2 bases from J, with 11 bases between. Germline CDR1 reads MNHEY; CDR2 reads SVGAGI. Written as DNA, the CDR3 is TGTGCCAGCAGGGACCCACAGGCCTACGAGCAGTACTTC. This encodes CASRDPQAYEQYF.

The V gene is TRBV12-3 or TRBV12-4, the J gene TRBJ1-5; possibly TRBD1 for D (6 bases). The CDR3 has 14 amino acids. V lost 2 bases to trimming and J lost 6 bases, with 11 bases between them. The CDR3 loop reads CASSLNREGQPQHF. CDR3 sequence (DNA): TGTGCCAGCAGTTTAAACAGGGAAGGTCAGCCCCAGCATTTT.

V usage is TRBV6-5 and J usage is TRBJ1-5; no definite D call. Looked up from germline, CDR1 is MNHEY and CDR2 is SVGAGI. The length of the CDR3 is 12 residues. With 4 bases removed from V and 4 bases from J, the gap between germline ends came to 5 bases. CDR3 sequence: CASSSGNQPQHF. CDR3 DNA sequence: TGTGCCAGCAGTTCGGGTAATCAGCCCCAGCATTTT.

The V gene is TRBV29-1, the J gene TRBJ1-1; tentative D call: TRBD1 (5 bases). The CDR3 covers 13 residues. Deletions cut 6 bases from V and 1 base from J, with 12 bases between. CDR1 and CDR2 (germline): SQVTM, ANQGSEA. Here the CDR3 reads CSVGLTGNTEAFF. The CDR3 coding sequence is TGCAGCGTCGGCCTTACAGGGAACACTGAAGCTTTCTTT. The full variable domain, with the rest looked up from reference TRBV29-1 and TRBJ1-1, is SAVISQKPSRDICQRGTSLTIQCQVDSQVTMMFWYRQQPGQSLTLIATANQGSEATYESGFVIDKFPISRPNLTFSTLTVSNMSPEDSSIYLCSVGLTGNTEAFFGQGTRLTVV.

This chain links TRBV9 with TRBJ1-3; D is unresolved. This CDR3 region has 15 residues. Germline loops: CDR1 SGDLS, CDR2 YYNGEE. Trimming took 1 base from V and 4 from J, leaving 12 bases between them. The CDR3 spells CASSVIPGIGNTIYF. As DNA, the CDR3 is TGTGCCAGCAGCGTAATCCCCGGGATAGGAAACACCATATATTTT.

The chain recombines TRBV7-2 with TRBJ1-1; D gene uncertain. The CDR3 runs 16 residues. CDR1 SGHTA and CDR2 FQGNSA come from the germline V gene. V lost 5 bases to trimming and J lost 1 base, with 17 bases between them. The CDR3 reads CASSRSGGPKNTEAFF. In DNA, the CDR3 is TGTGCCAGCAGCCGTTCGGGAGGGCCTAAGAACACTGAAGCTTTCTTT.

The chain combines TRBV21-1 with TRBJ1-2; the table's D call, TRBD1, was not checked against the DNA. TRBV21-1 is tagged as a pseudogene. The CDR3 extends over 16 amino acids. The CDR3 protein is CASSKAPRGPSYGYTF. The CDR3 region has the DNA TGTGCCAGCAGCAAAGCCCCCCGGGGACCTTCCTATGGCTACACCTTC.

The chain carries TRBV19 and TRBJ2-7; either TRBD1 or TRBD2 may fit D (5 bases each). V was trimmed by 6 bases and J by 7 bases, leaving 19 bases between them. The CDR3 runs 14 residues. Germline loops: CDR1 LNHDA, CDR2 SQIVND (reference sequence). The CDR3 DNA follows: TGTGCCAGTAGGTTATGGGACCCAACTGGAGAGCAGTACTTC. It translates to CASRLWDPTGEQYF.

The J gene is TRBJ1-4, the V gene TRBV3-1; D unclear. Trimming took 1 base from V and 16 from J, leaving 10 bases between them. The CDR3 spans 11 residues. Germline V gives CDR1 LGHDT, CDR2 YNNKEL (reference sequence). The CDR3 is CASSQGGLRFF. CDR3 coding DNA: TGTGCCAGCAGCCAAGGCGGGCTGAGGTTTTTT.

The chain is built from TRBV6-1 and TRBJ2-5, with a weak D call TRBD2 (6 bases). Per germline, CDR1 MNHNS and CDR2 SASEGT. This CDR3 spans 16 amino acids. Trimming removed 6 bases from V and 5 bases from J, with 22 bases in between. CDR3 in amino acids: CASRTPIGGVKETQYF. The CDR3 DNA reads TGTGCCAGCAGGACCCCCATTGGCGGGGTAAAGGAGACCCAGTACTTC.

The CDR3 spells CASSHRQGANTEAFF. CDR3 DNA sequence: TGCGCCAGCAGCCACCGACAGGGTGCGAACACTGAAGCTTTCTTT. The chain is built from TRBV5-1 and TRBJ1-1, with 7 bases aligning to TRBD1. Germline lookup yields CDR1 SGHRS and CDR2 YFSETQ. This CDR3 has 15 residues. V was clipped by 4 bases and J by 1 base; unmatched bases: 7.

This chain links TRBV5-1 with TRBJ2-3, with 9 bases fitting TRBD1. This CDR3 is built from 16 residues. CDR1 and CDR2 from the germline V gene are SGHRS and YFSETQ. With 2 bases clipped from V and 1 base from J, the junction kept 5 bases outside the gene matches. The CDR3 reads CASSFSGTGRTDTQYF. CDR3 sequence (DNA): TGCGCCAGCAGCTTTTCCGGGACAGGGCGCACAGATACGCAGTATTTT.

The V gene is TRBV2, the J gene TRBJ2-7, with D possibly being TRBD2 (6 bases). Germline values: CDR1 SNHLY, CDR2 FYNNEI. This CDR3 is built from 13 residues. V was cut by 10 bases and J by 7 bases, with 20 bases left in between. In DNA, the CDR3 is TGTGCCACTAAGAGGGTAGCGGAGGGTGAGCAGTACTTC. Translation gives CATKRVAEGEQYF. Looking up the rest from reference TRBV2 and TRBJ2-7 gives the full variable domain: EPEVTQTPSHQVTQMGQEVILRCVPISNHLYFYWYRQILGQKVEFLVSFYNNEISEKSEIFDDQFSVERPDGSNFTLKIRSTKLEDSAMYFCATKRVAEGEQYFGPGTRLTVT.

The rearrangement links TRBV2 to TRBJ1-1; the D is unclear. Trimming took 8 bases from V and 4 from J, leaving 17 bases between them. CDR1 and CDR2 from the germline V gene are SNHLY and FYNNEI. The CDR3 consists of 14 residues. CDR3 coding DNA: TGTGCCAGCCTTCCCACCTTAGTTAGCACTGAAGCTTTCTTT. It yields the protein CASLPTLVSTEAFF.

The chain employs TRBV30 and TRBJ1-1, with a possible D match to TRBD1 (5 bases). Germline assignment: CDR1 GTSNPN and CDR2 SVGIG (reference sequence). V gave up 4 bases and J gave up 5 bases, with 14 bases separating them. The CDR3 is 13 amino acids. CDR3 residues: CAWTLTGGTEAFF. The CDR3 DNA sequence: TGTGCCTGGACACTCACCGGGGGAACTGAAGCTTTCTTT.